A selection of T cell receptor beta chains follows, all from one sample in a study of shared clonotypes between healthy human individuals. Sequenced by immunoSEQ multiplex PCR; TCRdb stores in-frame clones only, minus some. This sample yields a few million clones, of which roughly 92% are seen a single time; roughly 0.14% belongs to the top ten. Sequencing was done on a sample of naive CD4+ T cells sorted from blood. These receptors were obtained from a man aged 18 to 35 in good health. The CDR3 runs from the conserved cysteine through the conserved F or W. The order of the fields is V gene, J gene, clone size, D gene, CDR3 DNA, CDR3 protein. D genes are given only for firm matches. Rows may omit the clone size; those that give it use once, few, many or a size class.

>TRBV25-1|TRBJ1-3|once|.
TGTGCCAGCAGTGAAGGGGTCACCGTTCGCTCTGGAAACACCATATATTTT
CASSEGVTVRSGNTIYF
>TRBV18|TRBJ1-2|.|.
TGTGCCAGCTCACCAGGGACGGAGGGGAATGGCTACACCTTC
CASSPGTEGNGYTF
>TRBV5-1|TRBJ1-2|.|.
TGCGCCAGCAGCTTGGGGGATCTGGGGAACTATGGCTACACCTTC
CASSLGDLGNYGYTF
>TRBV4-2|TRBJ2-5|.|.
TGTGCCAGCAGCCAAAGGGGCGGGACTCCTAACCAAGAGACCCAGTACTTC
CASSQRGGTPNQETQYF
>TRBV11-2|TRBJ1-3|.|TRBD1
TGTGCCAGCAGCTTAGTCAACAGGGGGCTCGGAAACACCATATATTTT
CASSLVNRGLGNTIYF
>TRBV9|TRBJ1-3|.|.
TGTGCCAGCAGTCTTTCTGGGGACGGGGGAAACACCATATATTTT
CASSLSGDGGNTIYF
>TRBV7-9|TRBJ1-1|few|.
TGTGCCAGCAGCTTACAGGTGGTCACTGAAGCTTTCTTT
CASSLQVVTEAFF
>TRBV7-9|TRBJ1-5|.|.
TGTGCCAGCAGCCCCCCGGACAGTTTTCCTCAGCCCCAGCATTTT
CASSPPDSFPQPQHF
>TRBV29-1|TRBJ2-5|.|.
TGCAGCGTTCCCCGTTTGGGACAAGAGACCCAGTACTTC
CSVPRLGQETQYF
>TRBV19|TRBJ1-2|.|TRBD1
TGTGCCAGTAGTTCCGGGACAGGGAACTATGGCTACACCTTC
CASSSGTGNYGYTF
>TRBV7-9|TRBJ1-6|.|.
TGTGCCAGCAGCTTAGGGGCGCGGGATTCACCCCTCCACTTT
CASSLGARDSPLHF
>TRBV19|TRBJ2-7|once|TRBD2
TGTGCCAGTAGTGCAAGCGGGAGTGGGCTCGAGCAGTACTTC
CASSASGSGLEQYF
>TRBV6-1|TRBJ1-2|.|TRBD1
TGTGCCAGCAGCCAAGCGCCGGGACAGGAATTCGGCTACACCTTC
CASSQAPGQEFGYTF
>TRBV5-1|TRBJ1-1|.|.
TGCGCCAGCAGGGGGCAGAACACTGAAGCTTTCTTT
CASRGQNTEAFF
>TRBV5-1|TRBJ2-3|.|.
TGCGCCAGCAGCTTGGAACGGGGACCAGATACGCAGTATTTT
CASSLERGPDTQYF
>TRBV7-2|TRBJ2-7|.|TRBD2
TGTGCCAGCAGCTCCCGGGTAGCGGGAACCTACGAGCAGTACTTC
CASSSRVAGTYEQYF
>TRBV27|TRBJ1-6|.|.
TGTGCCAGCAGTTTAACCCCCCCCGGTCGTATCCTTGGGGCGACCTATAATTCACCCCTCCACTTT
CASSLTPPGRILGATYNSPLHF
>TRBV29-1|TRBJ2-7|.|.
TGCAGCGTCAGAGGGACAACCTACGAGCAGTACTTC
CSVRGTTYEQYF
>TRBV4-3|TRBJ2-1|.|TRBD2
TGCGCCAGCAGCCAAGATAGAGGGACTAGCGGGAGGGCCTCCTACAATGAGCAGTTCTTC
CASSQDRGTSGRASYNEQFF
>TRBV6-1|TRBJ2-3|.|.
TGTGCCAGCACTAGACATAGCACAGATACGCAGTATTTT
CASTRHSTDTQYF
>TRBV10-2|TRBJ2-7|once|TRBD1
TGCGCCAGTATCCGGACAGGGAGTGGAAACGAGCAGTACTTC
CASIRTGSGNEQYF
>TRBV2|TRBJ1-1|.|.
TGTGCCAGCAGTGAAGGAGGGGTTGAAGCTTTCTTT
CASSEGGVEAFF
>TRBV7-8|TRBJ2-1|.|.
TGTGCCAGCAGCTTAGCGGGGGGAACCTACAATGAGCAGTTCTTC
CASSLAGGTYNEQFF
>TRBV28|TRBJ2-1|.|TRBD2
TGTGCCAGCAGTCGAGCGGGGGGCACCTACAATGAGCAGTTCTTC
CASSRAGGTYNEQFF
>TRBV6-5|TRBJ1-5|.|.
TGTGCCAGCAGTTATTCAGGCCACAATCAGCCCCAGCATTTT
CASSYSGHNQPQHF
>TRBV7-8|TRBJ1-6|few|TRBD1
TGTGCCAGCAGCCCGACAGGGTTAAATTCACCCCTCCACTTT
CASSPTGLNSPLHF
>TRBV15|TRBJ2-3|.|.
TGTGCCACCAGCAGGGTCCTGGGGACAGATACGCAGTATTTT
CATSRVLGTDTQYF
>TRBV5-6|TRBJ2-2|.|.
TGTGCCAGCAGCTTGAGATTAACGGGGGTCGACACCGGGGAGCTGTTTTTT
CASSLRLTGVDTGELFF
>TRBV19|TRBJ2-6|.|.
TGTGCCAGTGGGAAACAGGGTAGGGACTCTGGGGCCAACGTCCTGACTTTC
CASGKQGRDSGANVLTF
>TRBV21-1|TRBJ2-1|once|.
TGTGCCAGCAGTTACAGCTCCTACAATGAGCAGTTCTTC
CASSYSSYNEQFF
>TRBV19|TRBJ2-5|.|TRBD2
TGTGCCAGTAGTATAGTTGCGGGGGGGCGAGAGACCCAGTACTTC
CASSIVAGGRETQYF
>TRBV4-3|TRBJ2-7|once|.
TGCGCCAGCAGCCATTCACACGGGGAAACCTACGAGCAGTACTTC
CASSHSHGETYEQYF
>TRBV4-3|TRBJ2-7|.|TRBD2
TGCGCCAGCAGCCGCGAGACTAGCGGGAGTGGCTTCGGGTACGAGCAGTACTTC
CASSRETSGSGFGYEQYF
>TRBV9|TRBJ2-1|.|.
TGTGCCAGCAGCCCTGGACGTCAAACCTACAATGAGCAGTTCTTC
CASSPGRQTYNEQFF
>TRBV5-8|TRBJ1-3|.|.
TGTGCCAGCAGCTTGGAAGGGTTGGGAGGAAACACCATATATTTT
CASSLEGLGGNTIYF
>TRBV6-6|TRBJ2-7|.|.
TGTGCCAGCAGCCTGTCCGGGGGACGGTACGAGCAGTACTTC
CASSLSGGRYEQYF
>TRBV16|TRBJ1-5|.|.
TGTGCCAGCCGCCGGGTTAATCAGCCCCAGCATTTT
CASRRVNQPQHF
>TRBV19|TRBJ1-5|.|.
TGTGCCAGTAGTGTGGGACGGATTAGCAATCAGCCCCAGCATTTT
CASSVGRISNQPQHF
>TRBV2|TRBJ2-5|.|TRBD1
TGTGCCAGCAAGGACAGGGGGATTGAGACCCAGTACTTC
CASKDRGIETQYF
>TRBV29-1|TRBJ2-3|once|.
TGCAGCTCCGGGGGGCCAAGCACAGATACGCAGTATTTT
CSSGGPSTDTQYF
>TRBV10-3|TRBJ2-7|.|.
TGTGCCATCAGTCCCGTCAGTGGCAGCGAGCAGTACTTC
CAISPVSGSEQYF
>TRBV5-1|TRBJ1-2|.|TRBD1
TGCGCCAGCAGCTCCGTTTCGAGTGGACAGGCCACAGGTCTCTATGGCTACACCTTC
CASSSVSSGQATGLYGYTF
>TRBV28|TRBJ2-3|.|TRBD1
TGTGCCAGCAGTGGGACAGGGGGCACAGATACGCAGTATTTT
CASSGTGGTDTQYF